Below, 23 T cell receptor beta chains from the same sample are listed, as sequenced in a study of cytomegalovirus exposure and HLA in healthy donors (dated by TCRdb to 2015 to 2018). Libraries were built with the immunoSEQ multiplex PCR assay. A mixture of 60 forward primers for TCR Vbeta segments and 13 reverse primers for TCR Jbeta segments was used in the multiplex PCR. In TCRdb, the immuneACCESS table is reduced to in-frame sequences with V and J assigned. These tables do not hold every clone; where another copy was compared, an unresolved V gene accounts for under half, and the others remain unexplained. The sample yields over 75,000 clones; over 75% were counted once. The ten largest make up around 7.3% of the sample. Material for sequencing was PBMCs. The source is a man between 50 and 59 years old in good health and CMV-seropositive.

The CDR3 nucleotides read TGTGCCAGCAGCTTAGCGGGGACAGGGAAAATTGAGACCCAGTACTTC. Encoded protein: CASSLAGTGKIETQYF. This chain uses TRBV7-2 with TRBJ2-5, with 9 bases aligning to TRBD1. Germline CDR1 SGHTA, CDR2 FQGNSA. The CDR3 spans 16 residues. Trimming at V came to 0 bases and at J to 5 bases, leaving 7 bases not matched to a gene.

The chain recombines TRBV7-2 with TRBJ2-2; 14 nucleotides align to TRBD2. CDR1 is SGHTA and CDR2 is FQGNSA in the germline V gene. J gave up 3 bases and V 4 bases, and 1 base lay outside the gene matches. The CDR3 has 16 residues. CDR3 DNA sequence: TGTGCCAGCAGCTGGGGACTAGCGGGGGACACCGGGGAGCTGTTTTTT. This translates into CASSWGLAGDTGELFF.

This chain links TRBV5-8 with TRBJ1-5; D possibly corresponds to TRBD1 (5 bases). This CDR3 is 15 amino acids long. The germline CDR1 and CDR2 sequences are SGHTS and YDEGEE. V lost 0 bases, J lost 0 bases, and 7 bases lay in between. The CDR3 region is CASSLEGYSNQPQHF. In DNA, the CDR3 is TGTGCCAGCAGCTTGGAGGGGTATAGCAATCAGCCCCAGCATTTT.

The CDR3 DNA follows: TGTGCCAGCCATACCGGACAGGAAGGCTACGAGCAGTACTTC. As protein: CASHTGQEGYEQYF. The chain combines TRBV21-1 with TRBJ2-7; TRBD1 reflects the table's D call only, with no check against the DNA. TRBV21-1 is marked as a pseudogene. The CDR3 extends over 14 amino acids.

The chain couples TRBV5-6 to TRBJ2-5, with 11 bases identical to TRBD2. Germline V CDR1 and CDR2: SGHDT, YYEEEE. Trimming removed 0 bases from V and 1 base from J; junction bases left unmatched: 5. There are 17 residues in the CDR3. The CDR3 loop is CASSLVASGGPQETQYF. The CDR3 bases are TGTGCCAGCAGCTTGGTCGCTAGCGGGGGGCCCCAAGAGACCCAGTACTTC.

This clone was seen a handful of times. J is TRBJ2-7 and V is TRBV28; D gene unclear. V lost 3 bases, J lost 2 bases, and 11 bases lay in between. The CDR3 totals 14 residues. From germline, CDR1 is MDHEN and CDR2 SYDVKM. CDR3 residues: CASSFQIRTYEQYF. Here the CDR3 DNA reads TGTGCCAGCAGTTTTCAGATCAGGACCTACGAGCAGTACTTC.

DNA for the CDR3: TGTGCCAGCAGTGGGCGGGACCAGCCCCAGCATTTT. Its protein is CASSGRDQPQHF. This sequence joins TRBV2 and TRBJ1-5; TRBD1 is a possible D gene (5 bases). This CDR3 has 12 residues. Trimming stripped 4 bases from V and 7 bases from J, with 8 bases between. In germline, CDR1 is SNHLY, CDR2 FYNNEI.

This chain joins TRBV4-2 and TRBJ1-2, with a weak D call TRBD1 (6 bases). The CDR3 is made up of 14 amino acids. The ends were cut back, 4 bases at V and 4 bases at J, with 13 bases in the middle. CDR1 is LGHNA, CDR2 YNFKEQ, per germline. Here the CDR3 DNA reads TGTGCCAGCAGCCCGGACAGTAACTTCTATGGCTACACCTTC. It yields the protein CASSPDSNFYGYTF.

The chain recombines TRBV2 with TRBJ1-2, with unresolved D. Trimming took 6 bases from V and 4 from J, leaving 9 bases between them. The CDR3 contains 12 residues. CDR1 and CDR2 from the germline V gene are SNHLY and FYNNEI. The CDR3 nucleotides are TGTGCCAGCAGCGAGGAGCTCTATGGCTACACCTTC. This encodes CASSEELYGYTF.

The V gene is TRBV5-1, the J gene TRBJ2-2; tentatively, D is TRBD1 (5 bases). Trimming took off 5 bases at V and 2 bases at J, with 10 bases between the two ends. Germline V gene data show CDR1 as SGHRS and CDR2 as YFSETQ. The CDR3 spans 14 residues. The DNA of the CDR3 is TGCGCCAGCAGGGAGACAGCAAACACCGGGGAGCTGTTTTTT. The encoded protein is CASRETANTGELFF. Full variable domain (rest looked up from reference TRBV5-1 and TRBJ2-2): KAGVTQTPRYLIKTRGQQVTLSCSPISGHRSVSWYQQTPGQGLQFLFEYFSETQRNKGNFPGRFSGRQFSNSRSEMNVSTLELGDSALYLCASRETANTGELFFGEGSRLTVL.

V is TRBV5-4 and J is TRBJ2-5, with TRBD2 matching over 14 bases. The end of the DNA aligns better with TRBJ2-7, so the J call may be wrong. The germline CDR1 and CDR2 sequences are SGHNT and YYREEE (reference sequence). The length of the CDR3 is 16 residues. The CDR3 DNA is TGTGCCAGCAGCCCACGACTAGCGGGGGGGCTAGACGAGCAGTACTTC. This codes for CASSPRLAGGLDEQYF.

The rearrangement links TRBV30 to TRBJ2-7; 7 bases are a match to TRBD1. The CDR3 has 15 amino acids. With V trimmed by 1 base and J by 2 bases, 8 bases remained unmatched. Germline V gene data show CDR1 as GTSNPN and CDR2 as SVGIG (reference sequence). CDR3 in DNA: TGTGCCTGGAGTGCTGAGACAGGGCTTGCCTACGAGCAGTACTTC. It encodes CAWSAETGLAYEQYF.

The chain recombines TRBV30 with TRBJ1-6; 10 nucleotides line up with TRBD1. This CDR3 contains 16 residues. After removal of 4 bases from V and 9 bases from J, the junction contained 12 bases not matched to a gene. Germline CDR1 is GTSNPN and CDR2 is SVGIG (reference sequence). CDR3 loop: CAWTDRGQGSTSPLHF. CDR3 coding DNA: TGTGCCTGGACCGACCGGGGACAGGGGAGTACTTCACCCCTCCACTTT.

This chain connects TRBV7-3 to TRBJ2-7; 15 nucleotides match TRBD2. Germline V CDR1 and CDR2: SGHTA, FQGTGA. V lost 5 bases and J lost 5; bases outside the gene matches: 4. The CDR3 spans 15 residues. The CDR3 DNA follows: TGTGCCAGCAGCCGGACTAGCGGGGGGGCGGACGAGCAGTACTTC. This gives the protein CASSRTSGGADEQYF.

V usage is TRBV4-1 and J usage is TRBJ2-3; the match to TRBD1 covers 7 bases. The V gene end was trimmed by 0 bases and the J gene end by 1 base; junction bases not matched to a gene: 1. Per germline, CDR1 MGHRA and CDR2 YSYEKL. There are 15 residues in the CDR3. CDR3 bases: TGCGCCAGCAGCCAAGAGGGGACAGGCACAGATACGCAGTATTTT. It translates to CASSQEGTGTDTQYF.

This clone was counted a few times. This sequence joins TRBV9 and TRBJ2-2, with no clear D. Trimming shortened V by 3 bases and J by 6 bases, and 9 bases separated the two germline ends. Germline V gene lookup returns CDR1 SGDLS and CDR2 YYNGEE. The CDR3 has 13 amino acids. CDR3 sequence (DNA): TGTGCCAGCAGCGCCCTCCTTTCCGGGGAGCTGTTTTTT. It codes for CASSALLSGELFF. Drawing the rest from reference TRBV9 and TRBJ2-2, the complete variable domain is DSGVTQTPKHLITATGQRVTLRCSPRSGDLSVYWYQQSLDQGLQFLIQYYNGEERAKGNILERFSAQQFPDLHSELNLSSLELGDSALYFCASSALLSGELFFGEGSRLTVL.

The chain has TRBV7-2 and TRBJ2-7; D possibly corresponds to TRBD2 (6 bases). From germline, CDR1 is SGHTA and CDR2 FQGNSA. This CDR3 region has 13 residues. Trimming took off 4 bases at V and 6 bases at J, with 13 bases between the two ends. The CDR3 is CASSSGVQIEQYF. The DNA of the CDR3 is TGTGCCAGCAGCTCGGGAGTACAGATCGAGCAGTACTTC. The full variable domain, its missing parts supplied by reference TRBV7-2 and TRBJ2-7, is GAGVSQSPSNKVTEKGKDVELRCDPISGHTALYWYRQSLGQGLEFLIYFQGNSAPDKSGLPSDRFSAERTGGSVSTLTIQRTQQEDSAVYLCASSSGVQIEQYFGPGTRLTVT.

This clone was counted a few times. The chain carries TRBV5-8 and TRBJ2-7; 7 bases are shared with TRBD1. V lost 0 bases to trimming and J lost 5 bases; unmatched junction nucleotides: 8. From germline, CDR1 is SGHTS and CDR2 YDEGEE. This CDR3 spans 15 amino acids. The CDR3 loop reads CASSLAQTGTHEQYF. The CDR3 DNA reads as TGTGCCAGCAGCTTGGCTCAGACAGGGACCCACGAGCAGTACTTC. Full variable domain (rest looked up from reference TRBV5-8 and TRBJ2-7): EAGVTQSPTHLIKTRGQQATLRCSPISGHTSVYWYQQALGLGLQFLLWYDEGEERNRGNFPPRFSGRQFPNYSSELNVNALELEDSALYLCASSLAQTGTHEQYFGPGTRLTVT.

The chain recombines TRBV4-3 with TRBJ1-6; the match to TRBD1 covers 7 bases. Germline V gene sequence: CDR1 LGHNA, CDR2 YSLEER. V trimming: 3 bases; J trimming: 6 bases; junction bases outside the gene matches: 5. The CDR3 extends over 15 amino acids. In DNA form, the CDR3 reads TGCGCCAGCAGCCAGGTAACAGGGGTTAATTCACCCCTCCACTTT. Protein sequence: CASSQVTGVNSPLHF.

This sequence joins TRBV10-3 and TRBJ1-1; maybe TRBD1 (6 bases). Germline V gene data show CDR1 as ENHRY and CDR2 as SYGVKD. This CDR3 region has 16 residues. Trimming removed 0 bases from V and 4 bases from J, with 15 bases in between. The CDR3 region is CAISESEAGVSTEAFF. CDR3 sequence (DNA): TGTGCCATCAGTGAGTCGGAGGCAGGGGTAAGCACTGAAGCTTTCTTT.

This clone was found once. The gene calls are TRBV5-1 and TRBJ1-2, with 11 bases identical to TRBD1. The CDR3 sequence is 18 residues long. CDR1 and CDR2 from the germline V gene are SGHRS and YFSETQ. V dropped 2 bases and J dropped 8; count of bases not matched to a gene: 17. CDR3 nucleotide sequence: TGCGCCAGCAGCTTAGGGACAGGGGGACGAAGCAATTCAATGGGCTACACCTTC. The encoded protein is CASSLGTGGRSNSMGYTF.

This chain links TRBV18 with TRBJ2-1; TRBD1 matches 8 bases. V lost 7 bases, J lost 5 bases, and 4 bases stayed unmatched. The CDR3 extends over 13 amino acids. Germline assignment: CDR1 KGHSH and CDR2 LQKENI. In DNA, the CDR3 is TGTGCCAGCTTGACAGGGGCGCACAATGAGCAGTTCTTC. It codes for CASLTGAHNEQFF.

The rearrangement joins TRBV19 to TRBJ1-3, with a possible D match to TRBD1 (5 bases). The CDR3 has 14 amino acids. Germline lookup yields CDR1 LNHDA and CDR2 SQIVND (reference sequence). V lost 3 bases to trimming and J lost 3 bases, with 9 bases between them. CDR3 DNA: TGTGCCAGTAGTATCGGGGGTCTTGGAAACACCATATATTTT. Its translation: CASSIGGLGNTIYF.